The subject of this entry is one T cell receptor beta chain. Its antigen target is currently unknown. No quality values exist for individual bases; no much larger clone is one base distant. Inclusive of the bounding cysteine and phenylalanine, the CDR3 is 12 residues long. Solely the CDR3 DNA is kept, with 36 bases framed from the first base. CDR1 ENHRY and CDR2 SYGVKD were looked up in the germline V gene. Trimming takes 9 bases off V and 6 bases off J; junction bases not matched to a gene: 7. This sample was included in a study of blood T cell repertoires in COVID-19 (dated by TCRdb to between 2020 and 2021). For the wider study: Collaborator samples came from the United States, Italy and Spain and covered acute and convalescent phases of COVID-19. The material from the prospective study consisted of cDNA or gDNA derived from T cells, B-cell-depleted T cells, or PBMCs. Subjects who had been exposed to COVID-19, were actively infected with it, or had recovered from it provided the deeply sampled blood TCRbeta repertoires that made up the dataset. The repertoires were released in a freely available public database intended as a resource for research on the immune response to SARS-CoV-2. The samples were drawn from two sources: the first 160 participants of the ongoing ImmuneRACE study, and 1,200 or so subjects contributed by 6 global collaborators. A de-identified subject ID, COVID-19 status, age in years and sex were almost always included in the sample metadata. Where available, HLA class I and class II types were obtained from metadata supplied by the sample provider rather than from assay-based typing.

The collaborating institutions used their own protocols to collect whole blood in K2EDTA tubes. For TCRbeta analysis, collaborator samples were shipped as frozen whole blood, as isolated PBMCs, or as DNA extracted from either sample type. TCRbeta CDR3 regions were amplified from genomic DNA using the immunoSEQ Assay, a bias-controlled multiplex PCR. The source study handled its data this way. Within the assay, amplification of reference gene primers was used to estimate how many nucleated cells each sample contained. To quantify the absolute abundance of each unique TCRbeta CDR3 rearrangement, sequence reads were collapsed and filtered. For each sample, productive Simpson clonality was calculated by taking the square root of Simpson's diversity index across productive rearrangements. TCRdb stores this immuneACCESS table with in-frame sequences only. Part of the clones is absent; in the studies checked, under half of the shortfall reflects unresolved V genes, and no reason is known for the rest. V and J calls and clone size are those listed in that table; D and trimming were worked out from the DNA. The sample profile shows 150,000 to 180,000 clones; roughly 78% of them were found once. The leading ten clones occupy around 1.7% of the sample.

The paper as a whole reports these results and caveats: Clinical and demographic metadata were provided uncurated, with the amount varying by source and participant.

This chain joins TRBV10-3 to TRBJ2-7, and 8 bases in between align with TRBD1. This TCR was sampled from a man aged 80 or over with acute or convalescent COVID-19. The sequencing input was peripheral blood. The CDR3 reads CAIMDREREQYF. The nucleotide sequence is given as TGTGCCATTATGGACAGGGAGCGCGAGCAGTACTTC.